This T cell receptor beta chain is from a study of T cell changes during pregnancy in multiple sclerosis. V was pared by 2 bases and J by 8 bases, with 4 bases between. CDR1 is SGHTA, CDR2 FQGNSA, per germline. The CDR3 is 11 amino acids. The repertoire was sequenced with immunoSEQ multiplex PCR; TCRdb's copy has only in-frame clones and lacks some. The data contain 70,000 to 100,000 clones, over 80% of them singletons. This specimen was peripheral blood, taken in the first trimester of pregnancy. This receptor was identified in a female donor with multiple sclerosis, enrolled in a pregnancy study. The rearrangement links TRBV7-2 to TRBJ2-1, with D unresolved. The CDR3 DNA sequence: TGTGCCAGCAGCTTAACGGATGAGCAGTTCTTC. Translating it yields CASSLTDEQFF.